This paragraph covers one T cell receptor beta chain sequence. This clone has more than one count but fewer than ten. What this receptor recognizes is not known. Base qualities were left out, and no much larger clone turns up one base away. The junction shows trimming of 1 base on V and 4 bases on J, plus 10 bases between the germline ends. CDR1 is given as SGHNT and CDR2 as YYREEE, both from the germline V gene (reference sequence). From cysteine to phenylalanine, the CDR3 is 14 amino acids long. The retained sequence is limited to the CDR3, 42 bases, with the frame set at the first base. The source of the sample is a study of beta chain features in type 1 diabetes (dated by TCRdb to the late 2010s). Study-wide context: Patients and healthy donors did not differ in mean age, gender distribution, total cell number or subset yield. A total of 90 million to 140 million sorted cells were examined across all samples, and RNA yield correlated strongly with the number of cells per subset. In the study, TCRB repertoires of sorted circulating CD4+ T cell subsets from recently diagnosed type 1 diabetes patients were compared with those of matched healthy donors. Whereas all 30 or so donors provided naive and central memory subsets, regulatory and stem cell-like memory subsets were isolated from just 8 patients and roughly eight healthy donors. Points the paper makes about the study in general: Type 1 diabetes patients showed a moderate but significant shortening of TCRB CDR3 length in all four CD4+ subsets. Fewer insertions and more nucleotide deletions at VDJ recombination sites were observed in patients with type 1 diabetes, implying thymic rearrangement abnormalities. Shorter templates might be favored by PCR, yet because patient and control samples were amplified and corrected together, any such skew would affect both groups equally. HLA sub-analyses involved small numbers of individuals, so any influence of HLA type on TCRB rearrangement remained unresolved. Because cDNA rather than genomic DNA was sequenced, highly expressing activated cells could have been over-represented, although no difference in activation and CD3 levels was found between groups. The naive, central memory and regulatory TCRB repertoires appeared to resemble one another more closely among patients than among healthy donors.

From each donor, a single peripheral blood sample of about 100 mL on average was drawn into heparinised tubes. Naive, central memory, regulatory and stem cell-like memory CD4+ T cells were sorted on a BD FACSAria II using a panel including CD45RO, CCR7, CD25, CD127, CD95 and CD27. Purity was above 95% for every sorted population. PBMCs were isolated immediately by Lymphoprep density gradient centrifugation and stained directly without culture. So that batch effects would be minimized, each experiment stained and sorted samples in pairs, pairing one healthy donor with one patient. The entire isolated RNA was reverse transcribed using the High Capacity cDNA Reverse Transcription Kit, and thus expressed TCRB transcripts were sequenced. Deep immunoSEQ sequencing was applied to naive, central memory and regulatory T cell samples, giving an average of around 3.8 million total reads per sample. Sorted cells were lysed in RLT buffer, and RNA was extracted using DNase-treated RNeasy Micro or Mini kits according to cell number. To prevent cross-contamination, every cell subset was processed on its own, while patient and healthy donor samples were processed together. TCRB sequences were amplified from cDNA with the immunoSEQ multiplex PCR, producing 87-bp fragments spanning the CDR3 region. Sequencing of the amplicons was done on the Illumina HiSeq platform. Turning to the authors' computational methods: PCR bias was computationally corrected using synthetic template baselines, reads within Hamming distance 2 were collapsed, and singletons that could not be merged were discarded. Reads were aligned against IMGT to assign V, D and J genes, CDR3 length and insertions or deletions at six rearrangement sites. Clonotype counts were normalized to sorted cell number within each subset before computing true diversity and Gini coefficients with the tcR R package. The overlap coefficient, calculated on TCRB nucleotide sequences, was used to measure repertoire sharing. TCRdb limited this immuneACCESS table to in-frame rearrangements with V and J called. A share of clones is missing; checked studies link under half to unresolved V genes, and the rest is unexplained. Clone size and the V and J calls come from that table; the DNA yielded D and trimming. The sample data list some 200,000 clones, and approximately 10% of these were observed just once. The ten top clones hold 1% to 1.5% of the sample.

Sequencing was done on a sample of central memory CD4+ T cells from blood. The sequence links TRBV5-4 to TRBJ2-3; too little of a D gene remains to name it. This sequence was found in a man younger than 35 in good health. The CDR3 region reads CASSLYSPSDTQYF. The nucleotide sequence reads as follows: TGTGCCAGCAGCTTGTATTCCCCTTCAGATACGCAGTATTTT. The CDR3 plus the reference TRBV5-4 and TRBJ2-3 genes for the other parts give the full variable domain: ETGVTQSPTHLIKTRGQQVTLRCSSQSGHNTVSWYQQALGQGPQFIFQYYREEENGRGNFPPRFSGLQFPNYSSELNVNALELDDSALYLCASSLYSPSDTQYFGPGTRLTVL.